Below, 23 T cell receptor beta chains from the same sample are listed, as sequenced in a study of T cell responses to AZD1222 COVID-19 vaccine. The method was immunoSEQ multiplex PCR; TCRdb's version includes in-frame clones alone and lacks a portion of them. The data show about 150,000 clones, under 95% seen once. The input for sequencing was peripheral blood, taken 28 days after the second AZD1222 dose. These receptors all come from an adult who received the AZD1222 COVID-19 vaccine.

The chain links TRBV27 to TRBJ2-1, with D tentatively TRBD1 (6 bases). The CDR3 covers 15 residues. Trimming took 5 bases from V and 1 from J, leaving 12 bases between them. Germline-derived CDR1 and CDR2 are MNHEY and SMNVEV (reference sequence). The CDR3 DNA reads TGTGCCAGCAGTCCCATCAGGGGTTCCTACAATGAGCAGTTCTTC. This encodes CASSPIRGSYNEQFF.

V and J are TRBV5-4 and TRBJ2-1; TRBD2 matches 8 bases. Germline V lookup: CDR1 SGHNT, CDR2 YYREEE (reference sequence). The CDR3 loop spans 14 amino acids. V dropped 0 bases and J dropped 7; count of bases not matched to a gene: 3. The DNA for the CDR3 is TGTGCCAGCAGCTTGGCCGGGGGGGGAAATGAGCAGTTCTTC. It yields the protein CASSLAGGGNEQFF.

The V and J genes are TRBV13 and TRBJ2-7; weak D call: TRBD1 (5 bases). V was trimmed by 0 bases and J by 3 bases, leaving 9 bases between them. Germline CDR1 PRHDT, CDR2 FYEKMQ (reference sequence). This CDR3 spans 14 amino acids. The CDR3 is CASSLGGRVYEQYF. The CDR3 nucleotides read TGTGCCAGCAGCTTAGGCGGCAGGGTCTACGAGCAGTACTTC.

The chain couples TRBV3-1 (or the pseudogene TRBV3-2) to TRBJ1-5; 7 bases match TRBD1. After removal of 0 bases from V and 3 bases from J, the junction contained 5 bases not matched to a gene. This CDR3 region has 16 residues. CDR1 is LGHDT and CDR2 is YNNKEL in the germline V gene (reference sequence). CDR3 nucleotide sequence: TGTGCCAGCAGCCAAGAGGGGCAGGGGGACAATCAGCCCCAGCATTTT. Translating it yields CASSQEGQGDNQPQHF.

V gene TRBV7-2 combines with J gene TRBJ1-6; tentatively, D is TRBD1 (5 bases). The CDR3 is 18 amino acids. Germline V CDR1 and CDR2: SGHTA, FQGNSA. V shed 4 bases and J shed 9 bases, with 25 bases lying between them. The CDR3 nucleotides are TGTGCCAGCAGCTCCAATCGGGGGACTCCGGGGGTGGTTTCACCCCTCCACTTT. It codes for CASSSNRGTPGVVSPLHF.

V gene TRBV29-1 combines with J gene TRBJ1-3; possible D gene TRBD1, 5 bases. The length of the CDR3 is 15 residues. Germline V gene lookup returns CDR1 SQVTM and CDR2 ANQGSEA. The V end lost 7 bases, the J end lost 0 bases, and 16 bases lay between the germline ends. The CDR3 region is CSARARAASGNTIYF. In DNA form, the CDR3 reads TGCAGCGCCCGCGCCAGGGCTGCCTCTGGAAACACCATATATTTT.

The chain links TRBV28 to TRBJ2-5; D remains unclear. The CDR3 is 16 residues long. Trimming cost V 6 bases and J 0 bases, with 17 bases left between them. Germline CDR1 reads MDHEN; CDR2 reads SYDVKM. The CDR3 region is CASRPMTLLYQETQYF. For the CDR3, the DNA is TGTGCCAGCAGACCGATGACTCTCCTGTACCAAGAGACCCAGTACTTC.

The rearrangement joins TRBV27 to TRBJ1-5; the match to TRBD1 covers 9 bases. CDR3 length: 14 amino acids. J lost 7 bases, V lost 5 bases, and 6 bases had no gene match. The germline V gene encodes CDR1 MNHEY and CDR2 SMNVEV (reference sequence). The CDR3 spells CASSPGQGWQPQHF. In DNA form, the CDR3 reads TGTGCCAGCAGTCCGGGACAGGGCTGGCAGCCCCAGCATTTT.

This sequence joins TRBV28 and TRBJ1-1; D gene uncertain. CDR3 length: 13 residues. The V and J ends lost 5 bases and 0 bases respectively, with 7 bases between them. Looked up from germline, CDR1 is MDHEN and CDR2 is SYDVKM. This CDR3 is CASSLTLNTEAFF. Written as DNA, the CDR3 is TGTGCCAGCAGTCTTACATTGAACACTGAAGCTTTCTTT.

The CDR3 DNA reads TGTGCCAGTAGTTTAACCCCGGGACAATCTTCGTTCTCTGGGGCCAACGTCCTGACTTTC. This translates into CASSLTPGQSSFSGANVLTF. This rearrangement joins TRBV2 to TRBJ2-6; D is perhaps TRBD1 (6 bases). This CDR3 region has 20 residues. Germline values: CDR1 SNHLY, CDR2 FYNNEI. The V and J ends lost 9 bases and 0 bases respectively, with 27 bases between them.

In this sample, this clone turned up a few times. V is TRBV6-5 and J is TRBJ2-7; D remains ambiguous. The V gene lost 1 base and the J gene lost 1 base, with 14 bases spanning the gap. This CDR3 has 16 amino acids. Germline V gene lookup returns CDR1 MNHEY and CDR2 SVGAGI. The CDR3 DNA reads as TGTGCCAGCAGTTACTTATCGTTACAATCTTCCTACGAGCAGTACTTC. Translated, it gives CASSYLSLQSSYEQYF.

Comment on this clone: This likely traces to a read error, being one base from a far larger clone. V gene TRBV28 combines with J gene TRBJ1-5; D remains ambiguous. The V gene's germline CDR1 is MDHEN and CDR2 SYDVKM. The CDR3 totals 12 residues. V was clipped by 6 bases and J by 0 bases, with 3 bases between them. CDR3 DNA sequence: TGTGCCAGCAGCGGTAGCAATCAGCCCCAGCATTTT. Translating it yields CASSGSNQPQHF.

This clone has a single count. The chain recombines TRBV6-5 with TRBJ1-6, with TRBD1 matching over 8 bases. Germline V gives CDR1 MNHEY, CDR2 SVGAGI. V lost 2 bases and J lost 10; bases outside the gene matches: 4. The CDR3 is made up of 14 amino acids. The CDR3 DNA is TGTGCCAGCAGTTACGGACAGGGCGGGTCACCCCTCCACTTT. It translates to CASSYGQGGSPLHF.

This chain uses TRBV27 with TRBJ1-1; D not resolved. Germline CDR1 and CDR2: MNHEY and SMNVEV (reference sequence). The length of the CDR3 is 13 residues. V shed 6 bases and J shed 8 bases, with 16 bases lying between them. CDR3 sequence: CASRTRVLREAFF. For the CDR3, the DNA is TGTGCCAGCAGAACAAGGGTTTTAAGGGAAGCTTTCTTT.

This clone was seen only once. The gene calls are TRBV7-9 and TRBJ2-7; D gene unclear. The CDR3 has 13 amino acids. The germline V and J ends were trimmed by 5 bases and 3 bases, with 11 bases remaining between them. Germline V gene lookup returns CDR1 SEHNR and CDR2 FQNEAQ (reference sequence). This CDR3 is CASSERDFYEQYF. CDR3 sequence (DNA): TGTGCCAGCAGCGAGCGCGACTTCTACGAGCAGTACTTC. Supplemented by reference TRBV7-9 and TRBJ2-7, the full variable domain reads DTGVSQNPRHKITKRGQNVTFRCDPISEHNRLYWYRQTLGQGPEFLTYFQNEAQLEKSRLLSDRFSAERPKGSFSTLEIQRTEQGDSAMYLCASSERDFYEQYFGPGTRLTVT.

The chain joins TRBV28 to TRBJ2-2; 12 bases are shared with TRBD2. V lost 6 bases to trimming and J lost 0 bases; unmatched junction nucleotides: 2. This CDR3 is built from 16 residues. The germline V gene has CDR1 MDHEN and CDR2 SYDVKM. CDR3 sequence: CASSRLAGANTGELFF. CDR3 DNA: TGTGCCAGCAGCAGACTAGCGGGAGCGAACACCGGGGAGCTGTTTTTT.

This clone was picked up one time. The chain links TRBV5-1 to TRBJ1-5; D remains ambiguous. This CDR3 is built from 13 residues. The V end lost 0 bases, the J end lost 7 bases, and 8 bases lay between the germline ends. Germline lookup yields CDR1 SGHRS and CDR2 YFSETQ. CDR3 loop: CASSLEEGQPQHF. The CDR3 nucleotides are TGCGCCAGCAGCTTGGAGGAGGGCCAGCCCCAGCATTTT.

The genes are TRBV7-9 and TRBJ2-1; D is possibly TRBD2 (5 bases). The V end lost 1 base, the J end lost 9 bases, and 10 bases lay between the germline ends. Germline assignment: CDR1 SEHNR and CDR2 FQNEAQ (reference sequence). The CDR3 length is 13 residues. The CDR3 DNA reads as TGTGCCAGCAGCTTAGACCGGGAAGGTGAGCAGTTCTTC. Amino acids: CASSLDREGEQFF.

The chain has TRBV3-1 (or the pseudogene TRBV3-2) and TRBJ2-6; D is ambiguous. Germline-derived CDR1 and CDR2 are LGHDT and YNNKEL (reference sequence). The V gene lost 4 bases and the J gene lost 0 bases, with 4 bases spanning the gap. This CDR3 has 14 amino acids. The CDR3 spells CASSPVSGANVLTF. The DNA of the CDR3 is TGTGCCAGCAGCCCCGTCTCTGGGGCCAACGTCCTGACTTTC.

The V and J genes are TRBV7-8 and TRBJ1-5, with no clear D. The CDR3 sequence is 16 residues long. Germline values: CDR1 SGHVS, CDR2 FQNEAQ. V was shortened by 7 bases and J by 2 bases, with 18 bases between the two germline ends. The CDR3: CASTESGALGNQPQHF. Written as DNA, the CDR3 is TGTGCCAGCACCGAGTCGGGCGCCCTCGGCAATCAGCCCCAGCATTTT.

The chain joins TRBV9 to TRBJ1-3; D gene ambiguous. Trimming stripped 0 bases from V and 1 base from J, with 8 bases between. Germline CDR1 is SGDLS and CDR2 is YYNGEE. The CDR3 runs to 15 residues. CDR3 coding DNA: TGTGCCAGCAGCGTAGACTCACCGTCTGGAAACACCATATATTTT. Protein sequence: CASSVDSPSGNTIYF.

This clone was observed a single time. The chain employs TRBV11-2 and TRBJ1-1, with D possibly being TRBD1 (6 bases). Germline V gene sequence: CDR1 SGHAT, CDR2 FQNNGV. The ends were cut back, 0 bases at V and 1 base at J, with 18 bases in the middle. CDR3 size: 18 residues. CDR3 sequence (DNA): TGTGCCAGCAGCTTAGACCCCTTGCGGGACATCCAGAACACTGAAGCTTTCTTT. Translated: CASSLDPLRDIQNTEAFF.

The J gene is TRBJ1-1, the V gene TRBV6-5, with 9 nucleotides matching TRBD1. The CDR3 covers 14 residues. Germline V lookup: CDR1 MNHEY, CDR2 SVGAGI. With V trimmed by 6 bases and J by 6 bases, 8 bases remained unmatched. CDR3 nucleotides: TGTGCCAGCAGGTGGGGGGACAGGGCGGCTGAAGCTTTCTTT. Its translation is CASRWGDRAAEAFF.